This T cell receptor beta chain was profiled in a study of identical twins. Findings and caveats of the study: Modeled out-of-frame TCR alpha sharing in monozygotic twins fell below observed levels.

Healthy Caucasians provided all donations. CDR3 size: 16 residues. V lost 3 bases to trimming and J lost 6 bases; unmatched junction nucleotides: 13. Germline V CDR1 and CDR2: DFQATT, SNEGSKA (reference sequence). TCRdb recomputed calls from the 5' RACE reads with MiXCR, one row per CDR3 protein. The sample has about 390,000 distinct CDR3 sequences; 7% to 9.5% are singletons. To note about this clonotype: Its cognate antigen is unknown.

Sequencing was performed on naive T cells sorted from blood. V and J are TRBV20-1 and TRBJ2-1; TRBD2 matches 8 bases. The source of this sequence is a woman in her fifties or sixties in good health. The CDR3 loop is CSASPDSGKDFNEQFF. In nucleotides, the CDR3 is TGCAGTGCTAGCCCGGATAGCGGGAAAGACTTCAATGAGCAGTTCTTC.